This T cell receptor beta chain emerged from a study of graft-versus-host responses after intestinal transplantation. The wider study: Once they had received anti-thymocyte globulin induction, all recipients took tacrolimus and steroids for approximately three years. Study-level findings and limits: Recipient marrow harbored GvH clones, some of which surfaced first in ileum or blood. With peak circulating GvH clone levels came an association with early post-transplant HvG declines.

In germline, CDR1 is SGDLS, CDR2 YYNGEE. The CDR3 spans 16 residues. Trimming stripped 4 bases from V and 0 bases from J, with 13 bases between. Here immunoSEQ multiplex PCR was the method, and the copy in TCRdb shows in-frame clones only, minus some. The sample lists under 8,000 clones, around a quarter occurring once. There were about 200,000 CFSE-labeled responder cells plated together with about 200,000 irradiated, violet-dye-labeled stimulator cells. Post-reaction, proliferating CD3+CD4+ and CD3+CD8+ responders (CFSE-low) were sorted. This rearrangement joins TRBV9 to TRBJ2-2; D possibly corresponds to TRBD2 (6 bases). The source is a human patient who was an organ donor for intestinal transplantation. The material sequenced was alloreactive CD8+ T cells from a mixed lymphocyte reaction culture, taken before transplantation. Subset noted: CFSE-low proliferating T cells sorted from approximately six-day pre-transplant mixed lymphocyte reaction (GvH or HvG direction). CDR3 sequence (DNA): TGTGCCAGCAGCCCTCCTGGCGGGGCGAACACCGGGGAGCTGTTTTTT. This sequence encodes CASSPPGGANTGELFF.